The 3 T cell receptor beta chains below come from one sample, sequenced in a study of T cell responses to AZD1222 COVID-19 vaccine (dated by TCRdb to the early 2020s). The time point label for this specimen denotes: about 28 days (+/-7) after the second vaccine dose. Libraries came from the immunoSEQ multiplex PCR assay. TCRdb's version of the immuneACCESS table is confined to in-frame rearrangements and falls short of the full clone set. An unresolved V gene accounts for under half of the shortfall where checked; the remainder is of unknown origin. The sample contains approximately 140,000 clones, roughly 90% of them found a single time. Of the sample, 1.6% is held by the ten largest clones. This sample comprised peripheral blood, obtained 28 days after the second AZD1222 dose. Receptor source: an adult who received the AZD1222 COVID-19 vaccine.

The chain employs TRBV5-1 and TRBJ2-3; 7 nucleotides align to TRBD2. CDR3 size: 15 residues. Trimming took 9 bases from V and 10 from J; bases not matched to a gene: 20. Germline CDR1 SGHRS, CDR2 YFSETQ. CDR3 loop: CATTPGTTVGLAQYF. CDR3 bases: TGCGCCACCACACCTGGGACTACCGTCGGGTTGGCGCAGTATTTT. Variable domain in full (rest from reference TRBV5-1 and TRBJ2-3): KAGVTQTPRYLIKTRGQQVTLSCSPISGHRSVSWYQQTPGQGLQFLFEYFSETQRNKGNFPGRFSGRQFSNSRSEMNVSTLELGDSALYLCATTPGTTVGLAQYFGPGTRLTVL.

The chain uses TRBV19 and TRBJ1-1; D possibly corresponds to TRBD1 (5 bases). Germline CDR1 reads LNHDA; CDR2 reads SQIVND (reference sequence). V was pared by 2 bases and J by 0 bases, with 10 bases between. The CDR3 totals 15 residues. The CDR3 loop reads CASSIQGLMNTEAFF. The CDR3 bases are TGTGCCAGTAGTATACAGGGTTTGATGAACACTGAAGCTTTCTTT.

The V call is TRBV5-1, the J call TRBJ2-2, with 12 nucleotides matching TRBD2. Germline V CDR1 and CDR2: SGHRS, YFSETQ. V shed 5 bases, J shed 4 bases, and the junction held 9 bases outside the gene matches. The CDR3 has 17 residues. The CDR3 nucleotides are TGCGCCAGCAGATCACCGACTAGCGGGGGAACCACCGGGGAGCTGTTTTTT. Protein: CASRSPTSGGTTGELFF. The full variable domain, its missing parts supplied by reference TRBV5-1 and TRBJ2-2, is KAGVTQTPRYLIKTRGQQVTLSCSPISGHRSVSWYQQTPGQGLQFLFEYFSETQRNKGNFPGRFSGRQFSNSRSEMNVSTLELGDSALYLCASRSPTSGGTTGELFFGEGSRLTVL.